The count of the clone carrying this T cell receptor (beta chain) is one. The data stem from a study of blood T cell repertoires in COVID-19. Study-level information: Specimens from acute and convalescent COVID-19 originated in the United States, Italy and Spain. Sources were T cells, B-cell-depleted T cells, or PBMCs; the material itself was cDNA or gDNA.

Original processing methods: Reference gene primer amplification gave estimated nucleated cell counts. Sequenced by immunoSEQ multiplex PCR; TCRdb stores in-frame clones only, minus some. The V and J calls and the clone size are those of that table, but D and trimming were determined from the DNA. The repertoire consists of under 80,000 clones, with about 77% occurring once and the leading ten covering 20% to 25%. The V gene lost 4 bases and the J gene lost 3 bases, with 11 bases spanning the gap. The CDR3 is 14 amino acids. Germline loops: CDR1 SGHKS, CDR2 YYEKEE (reference sequence). Sequencing was done on a sample of peripheral blood. The TCR was taken from a man aged 80 or over with active or convalescent COVID-19. The chain recombines TRBV5-5 with TRBJ2-4; D perhaps matches TRBD1 (6 bases). The CDR3 nucleotides are TGTGCCAGCAGCGCGCAGGGGCGCAAAAACATTCAGTACTTC. It translates to CASSAQGRKNIQYF.